In its sample, the clone carrying this T cell receptor beta chain was seen a few times. Its target is unknown. The template for TCR beta VDJ and CDR3 sequence profiling was genomic DNA. TCRdb analysed the reads with MiXCR anew, one entry per CDR3 protein. The profile shows around 150,000 distinct CDR3 sequences, around 45% of them singletons. This sample stems from a study of CD8+CD57+ T cells in acquired aplastic anemia. At the level of the study: DNA recovered from sorted CD4+ and CD8+ cells had a mean of approximately 3 ug. Overall study findings and caveats: Simpson's diversity of CD8+ cells was not significantly different in patients compared with controls. Comparison of patients with controls identified approximately 28 shared CD8+ CDR3 sequences.

This CDR3 region has 14 residues. The germline V gene has CDR1 SGHTA and CDR2 FQGNSA. Trimming shortened V by 0 bases and J by 8 bases, and 13 bases separated the two germline ends. V gene TRBV7-2 combines with J gene TRBJ1-2; perhaps TRBD1 as D (6 bases). Sequences were obtained from sorted CD4+, CD8+, or CD8+CD57+ T cells (not recorded which) from PBMCs. The clonotype comes from a human donor in good health. CDR3 region: CASSLAQGGEGYTF. The CDR3 DNA follows: TGTGCCAGCAGCTTAGCACAGGGAGGGGAAGGCTACACCTTC.